The sequence of this T cell receptor beta chain was determined in a study of spatial heterogeneity in lung cancer. Study details: When available, follow-up PBMC samples taken a median of roughly two years after resection were sequenced.

Every TCR cDNA molecule bore a unique molecular identifier. TCRdb re-called the 5' RACE reads through MiXCR, storing one row per CDR3 protein. The sample has about 10,000 distinct CDR3 sequences, 20% to 25% seen once; the top ten hold 3% to 5%. The time point here: blood at routine non-recurrence follow-up after resection. In regard to this clonotype: The antigen is undetermined.

The study, taken as a whole, reports: TCRs found ubiquitously expanded in tumor appeared in blood more at resection than at follow-up.

The CDR3 loop spans 13 amino acids. The V gene lost 4 bases and the J gene lost 1 base, with 8 bases spanning the gap. Germline assignment: CDR1 SQVTM and CDR2 ANQGSEA. The source was PBMCs, collected at follow-up. The chain recombines TRBV29-1 with TRBJ1-5, with D maybe TRBD1 (6 bases). The TCR comes from a female donor with early-stage non-small cell lung cancer. The CDR3 spells CSVAGASNQPQHF. CDR3 DNA: TGCAGCGTTGCAGGGGCGAGCAATCAGCCCCAGCATTTT. The variable domain in full, completed from reference TRBV29-1 and TRBJ1-5, reads SAVISQKPSRDICQRGTSLTIQCQVDSQVTMMFWYRQQPGQSLTLIATANQGSEATYESGFVIDKFPISRPNLTFSTLTVSNMSPEDSSIYLCSVAGASNQPQHFGDGTRLSIL.